This TCR beta chain was identified during a study of blood T cell repertoires in COVID-19. Study information: Spain, Italy and the United States supplied samples that represented acute and convalescent COVID-19.

The CDR3 runs to 13 residues. Trimming took off 6 bases at V and 0 bases at J, with 8 bases between the two ends. Germline CDR1 MNHEY, CDR2 SVGAGI. Seattle patient enrollment occurred during active infection, with longitudinal follow-up thereafter. This clone was seen just once. Per the original data handling: Scientists estimated how many nucleated cells there were by amplifying reference gene primers. The data were produced by immunoSEQ multiplex PCR, yet TCRdb's version contains in-frame clones alone and is incomplete. Clonal size and the V and J genes are those of that table, whereas D and trimming came from the DNA. The top ten clones hold about 5.1% of a sample with some 220,000 clones, around 85% of them seen once.

This sequence originates from a man aged 45 to 65 with COVID-19, enrolled during active disease. The sample consisted of peripheral blood. This chain joins TRBV6-5 and TRBJ1-2; the D gene is possibly TRBD1 (5 bases). The CDR3 sequence: CASRLTANYGYTF. In DNA form, the CDR3 reads TGTGCCAGCAGATTGACAGCTAACTATGGCTACACCTTC.